Following are 21 T cell receptor beta chains from one sample sequenced in a study of CD8 T cells in ankylosing spondylitis. TCRdb analysed the 5' RACE reads with MiXCR anew, one entry per CDR3 protein. This table holds around 300,000 distinct CDR3 sequences, roughly 15% found once. Sequences were obtained from blood, either unsorted or a sorted T cell fraction (not recorded which). The receptors stem from a male donor with ankylosing spondylitis or in good health (not recorded which).

The sample holds a few counts of this clonotype. The CDR3 protein is CASSTVTGVVNGYTF. CDR3 nucleotide sequence: TGTGCCAGCAGCACCGTGACAGGGGTTGTAAATGGCTACACCTTC. This sequence joins TRBV7-2 and TRBJ1-2; TRBD1 matches at 8 bases. The CDR3 is 15 amino acids. Trimming at V came to 5 bases and at J to 6 bases, leaving 11 bases not matched to a gene. CDR1 SGHTA and CDR2 FQGNSA come from the germline V gene. Supplemented by reference TRBV7-2 and TRBJ1-2, the full variable domain reads GAGVSQSPSNKVTEKGKDVELRCDPISGHTALYWYRQSLGQGLEFLIYFQGNSAPDKSGLPSDRFSAERTGGSVSTLTIQRTQQEDSAVYLCASSTVTGVVNGYTFGSGTRLTVV.

The chain is built from TRBV5-1 and TRBJ2-2, with 7 bases matching TRBD2. Germline assignment: CDR1 SGHRS and CDR2 YFSETQ. The CDR3 has 14 residues. V shed 4 bases, J shed 4 bases, and the junction held 4 bases outside the gene matches. CDR3 amino acids: CASSPGTITGELFF. For the CDR3, the DNA is TGCGCCAGCAGCCCCGGGACTATCACCGGGGAGCTGTTTTTT.

V and J are TRBV25-1 and TRBJ1-2; D is uncertain. The CDR3 runs 14 residues. Per germline, CDR1 MGHDK and CDR2 SYGVNS. V dropped 0 bases and J dropped 5 bases, with 10 bases sitting between them. The CDR3 protein is CASSEYEGMYGYTF. In DNA form, the CDR3 reads TGTGCCAGCAGTGAATATGAAGGGATGTATGGCTACACCTTC.

This clonotype showed up many times. The chain recombines TRBV7-8 with TRBJ2-2; a weak D match, TRBD2 (5 bases). Germline-derived CDR1 and CDR2 are SGHVS and FQNEAQ. V was trimmed by 7 bases and J by 7 bases, leaving 16 bases between them. The CDR3 extends over 14 amino acids. The CDR3 reads CASNKRQSGGELFF. Here the CDR3 DNA reads TGTGCCAGCAACAAACGGCAGAGCGGCGGGGAGCTGTTTTTT.

This rearrangement joins TRBV12-3 or TRBV12-4 to TRBJ2-1; 10 bases match TRBD2. With 6 bases clipped from V and 1 base from J, the junction kept 6 bases outside the gene matches. This CDR3 region has 16 residues. The DNA of the CDR3 is TGTGCCAGCAGCTTGAGCGGGGGGGGATCCTACAATGAGCAGTTCTTC. This translates into CASSLSGGGSYNEQFF.

This clonotype was recorded a few times. This sequence joins TRBV7-9 and TRBJ2-7, with D uncertain. Trimming removed 6 bases at V and 5 bases at J, with 11 bases between. This CDR3 is 12 amino acids long. The germline CDR1 and CDR2 sequences are SEHNR and FQNEAQ (reference sequence). CDR3 region: CASSSGLHEQYF. The CDR3 nucleotides read TGTGCCAGCAGTTCCGGGTTACACGAGCAGTACTTC.

This clonotype was seen only a few times. The V and J genes are TRBV7-9 and TRBJ2-7; D gene ambiguous. CDR1 and CDR2 (germline): SEHNR, FQNEAQ (reference sequence). The CDR3 is 14 amino acids. Between the trimmed V and J ends, which lost 1 base and 2 bases, there was a span of 9 bases. In nucleotides, the CDR3 is TGTGCCAGCAGCTTAGGCTCCCCCCCCTACGAGCAGTACTTC. Translated: CASSLGSPPYEQYF.

This clonotype appeared a few times. V usage is TRBV10-3 and J usage is TRBJ1-1, with 8 bases that match TRBD1. The germline V gene has CDR1 ENHRY and CDR2 SYGVKD. There are 14 residues in the CDR3. With 5 bases clipped from V and 3 bases from J, the junction kept 5 bases outside the gene matches. The CDR3 is CAISRQGKDTEAFF. Written as DNA, the CDR3 is TGTGCCATCAGTCGACAGGGGAAGGACACTGAAGCTTTCTTT.

A few counts support this clonotype. J is TRBJ2-7 and V is TRBV29-1; 13 nucleotides align to TRBD2. The CDR3 runs to 13 residues. With 6 bases clipped from V and 6 bases from J, the junction kept 5 bases outside the gene matches. Per the germline V gene, CDR1 is SQVTM and CDR2 is ANQGSEA. CDR3 bases: TGCAGCGTGGGACTAGCGGGGACACGCGAGCAGTACTTC. Translating it yields CSVGLAGTREQYF.

This clonotype has a handful of counts. This sequence joins TRBV20-1 and TRBJ2-3; maybe TRBD2 (6 bases). With 7 bases removed from V and 2 bases from J, the gap between germline ends came to 19 bases. The CDR3 is 15 amino acids. CDR1 is DFQATT, CDR2 SNEGSKA, per germline (reference sequence). CDR3 sequence reads: CSGPPLGGATDTQYF. The CDR3 nucleotides are TGCAGTGGCCCACCTCTGGGGGGAGCCACAGATACGCAGTATTTT.

There are many counts of this clonotype. This chain joins TRBV29-1 and TRBJ1-1; D is uncertain. The length of the CDR3 is 13 residues. Germline loops: CDR1 SQVTM, CDR2 ANQGSEA. V lost 6 bases, J lost 1 base, and 12 bases lay in between. The DNA of the CDR3 is TGCAGCGTCGAACTGGGAACGAACACTGAAGCTTTCTTT. This sequence encodes CSVELGTNTEAFF.

The table lists this clonotype with a few counts. The chain has TRBV5-1 and TRBJ2-3, with D perhaps matching TRBD1 or TRBD2 (6 bases each). From germline, CDR1 is SGHRS and CDR2 YFSETQ. Trimming removed 0 bases from V and 8 bases from J, with 7 bases in between. This CDR3 region has 12 residues. The CDR3 reads CASSLEGGTQYF. The CDR3 DNA reads as TGCGCCAGCAGCTTGGAGGGGGGTACGCAGTATTTT. The complete variable domain, with remaining parts taken from reference TRBV5-1 and TRBJ2-3, reads KAGVTQTPRYLIKTRGQQVTLSCSPISGHRSVSWYQQTPGQGLQFLFEYFSETQRNKGNFPGRFSGRQFSNSRSEMNVSTLELGDSALYLCASSLEGGTQYFGPGTRLTVL.

The V call is TRBV2, the J call TRBJ2-1; D is possibly TRBD2 (6 bases). CDR3 length equals 15 residues. V was trimmed by 2 bases and J by 4 bases, leaving 12 bases between them. Germline lookup yields CDR1 SNHLY and CDR2 FYNNEI. This CDR3 reads CASSENSGFYNEQFF. The CDR3 bases are TGTGCCAGCAGTGAAAATAGCGGCTTTTACAATGAGCAGTTCTTC.

In its sample, this clonotype was seen a few times. This chain uses TRBV27 with TRBJ2-1, with TRBD2 identical over 7 bases. Trimming cost V 5 bases and J 4 bases; bases outside gene matches: 11. The CDR3 consists of 16 residues. CDR1 MNHEY and CDR2 SMNVEV come from the germline V gene (reference sequence). CDR3 sequence: CASSPVWGRDYNEQFF. For the CDR3, the DNA is TGTGCCAGCAGTCCGGTTTGGGGGAGGGATTACAATGAGCAGTTCTTC.

This clonotype was recorded at least ten times. The rearrangement uses TRBV15 and TRBJ2-1; D is possibly TRBD1 (6 bases). This CDR3 contains 14 residues. Trimming left V 4 bases short and J 4 bases short, with 11 bases between. The germline V gene has CDR1 LNHNV and CDR2 YYDKDF (reference sequence). CDR3 sequence: CATSTRQVYNEQFF. The CDR3 nucleotides read TGTGCCACCAGCACCCGACAGGTTTACAATGAGCAGTTCTTC.

The chain recombines TRBV18 with TRBJ2-3; D possibly corresponds to TRBD1 (5 bases). There are 15 residues in the CDR3. V lost 1 base and J lost 6, with 14 bases in between. The germline CDR1 and CDR2 sequences are KGHSH and LQKENI. This CDR3 is CASSPLKVGQDTQYF. CDR3 DNA sequence: TGTGCCAGCTCACCACTGAAGGTGGGGCAGGATACGCAGTATTTT.

The V call is TRBV7-9, the J call TRBJ1-4, with a possible D match to TRBD1 (6 bases). In germline, CDR1 is SEHNR, CDR2 FQNEAQ (reference sequence). This CDR3 contains 15 residues. Trimming pared 5 bases from V and 10 bases from J, leaving 20 bases between. CDR3 DNA: TGTGCCAGCAGCACCCTGGACAGTCCCTCAACAAAACTGTTTTTT. Amino acids: CASSTLDSPSTKLFF.

This clonotype was picked up a small number of times. This chain links TRBV4-2 with TRBJ2-7, with D hard to call. The CDR3 is made up of 13 amino acids. The germline CDR1 and CDR2 sequences are LGHNA and YNFKEQ. V shed 4 bases and J shed 0 bases, with 7 bases lying between them. The CDR3 spells CASSPHTSYEQYF. DNA for the CDR3: TGTGCCAGCAGCCCGCACACCTCCTACGAGCAGTACTTC.

V usage is TRBV7-9 and J usage is TRBJ2-2; D not resolved. Germline V gives CDR1 SEHNR, CDR2 FQNEAQ (reference sequence). The V end was cut by 6 bases, the J end by 0 bases, with 11 bases between. The length of the CDR3 is 15 residues. The CDR3 spells CASSYRPANTGELFF. CDR3 nucleotide sequence: TGTGCCAGCAGTTATAGGCCCGCGAACACCGGGGAGCTGTTTTTT. Full variable domain (remainder filled in from reference TRBV7-9 and TRBJ2-2): DTGVSQNPRHKITKRGQNVTFRCDPISEHNRLYWYRQTLGQGPEFLTYFQNEAQLEKSRLLSDRFSAERPKGSFSTLEIQRTEQGDSAMYLCASSYRPANTGELFFGEGSRLTVL.

This chain joins TRBV2 and TRBJ1-5; D is unresolved. From germline, CDR1 is SNHLY and CDR2 FYNNEI. Trimming pared 8 bases from V and 5 bases from J, leaving 13 bases between. The CDR3 extends over 13 amino acids. This CDR3 reads CASCPESDQPQHF. In DNA, the CDR3 is TGTGCCAGCTGTCCGGAGAGTGATCAGCCCCAGCATTTT. The full variable domain, its missing parts supplied by reference TRBV2 and TRBJ1-5, is EPEVTQTPSHQVTQMGQEVILRCVPISNHLYFYWYRQILGQKVEFLVSFYNNEISEKSEIFDDQFSVERPDGSNFTLKIRSTKLEDSAMYFCASCPESDQPQHFGDGTRLSIL.

This clonotype showed up just a few times. The chain couples TRBV7-9 to TRBJ2-1; D uncertain. The CDR3 extends over 17 amino acids. CDR1 is SEHNR, CDR2 FQNEAQ, per germline (reference sequence). V dropped 2 bases and J dropped 0 bases, with 14 bases sitting between them. Here the CDR3 DNA reads TGTGCCAGCAGCTTAAGAGAAAGGTCAACCTCCTACAATGAGCAGTTCTTC. This encodes CASSLRERSTSYNEQFF. Full variable domain (outside the CDR3, taken from reference TRBV7-9 and TRBJ2-1): DTGVSQNPRHKITKRGQNVTFRCDPISEHNRLYWYRQTLGQGPEFLTYFQNEAQLEKSRLLSDRFSAERPKGSFSTLEIQRTEQGDSAMYLCASSLRERSTSYNEQFFGPGTRLTVL.